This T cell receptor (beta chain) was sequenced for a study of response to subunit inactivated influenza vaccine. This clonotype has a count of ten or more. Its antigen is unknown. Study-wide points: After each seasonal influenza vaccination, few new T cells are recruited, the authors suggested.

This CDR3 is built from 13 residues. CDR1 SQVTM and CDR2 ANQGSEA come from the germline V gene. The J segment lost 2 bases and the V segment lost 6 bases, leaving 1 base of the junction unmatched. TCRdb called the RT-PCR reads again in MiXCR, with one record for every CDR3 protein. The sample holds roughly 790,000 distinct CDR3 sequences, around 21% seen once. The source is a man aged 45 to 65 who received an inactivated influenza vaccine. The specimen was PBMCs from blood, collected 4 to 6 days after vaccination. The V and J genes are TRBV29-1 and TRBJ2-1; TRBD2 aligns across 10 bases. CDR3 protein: CSVSGRAYNEQFF. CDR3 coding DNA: TGCAGCGTAAGCGGGAGGGCCTACAATGAGCAGTTCTTC.